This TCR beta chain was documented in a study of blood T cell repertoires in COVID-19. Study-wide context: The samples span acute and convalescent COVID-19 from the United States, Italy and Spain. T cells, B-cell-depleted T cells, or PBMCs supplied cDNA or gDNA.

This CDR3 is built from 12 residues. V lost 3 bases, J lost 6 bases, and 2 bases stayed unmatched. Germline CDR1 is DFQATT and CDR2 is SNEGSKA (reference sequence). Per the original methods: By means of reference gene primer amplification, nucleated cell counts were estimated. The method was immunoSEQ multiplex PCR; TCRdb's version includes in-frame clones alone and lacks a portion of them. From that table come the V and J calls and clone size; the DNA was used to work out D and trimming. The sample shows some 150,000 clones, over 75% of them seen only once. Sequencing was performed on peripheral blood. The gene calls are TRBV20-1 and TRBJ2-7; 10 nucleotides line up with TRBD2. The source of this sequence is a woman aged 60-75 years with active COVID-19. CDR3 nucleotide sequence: TGCAGTGCTAGTAGGACTAGCGGCGAGCAGTACTTC. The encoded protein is CSASRTSGEQYF.